These 11 T cell receptor beta chains share one sample of origin, sequenced in a study of CXCR3-negative and CXCR3-positive naive CD8 T cells. The TRB cDNA libraries were prepared by 5' RACE with UMI labels. TCRdb re-called the 5' RACE reads and shows each CDR3 protein once, DNA omitted. This sample's clone table lists 40,000 to 50,000 distinct CDR3 sequences. Sequenced sample: naive CXCR3- CD8+ T cells from blood. The sample's subset: CD45RO-CCR7+CD27+CD95- naive CD8+ T cells lacking CXCR3 (TNR3-). All receptors derive from a human donor in good health. Some clones in this sample may be carry-over from other donors' samples.

The V call is TRBV7-2, the J call TRBJ2-1. Germline CDR1 is SGHTA and CDR2 is FQGNSA. The CDR3 sequence is 14 residues long. The CDR3 spells CASSLEGYYNEQFF.

The rearrangement uses TRBV28 and TRBJ2-1. Germline V gene lookup returns CDR1 MDHEN and CDR2 SYDVKM. The CDR3 is 14 amino acids. This CDR3 reads CASSLTFRQDEQFF.

The CDR3 reads CASSWVAANEQFF. J is TRBJ2-1 and V is TRBV7-8. This CDR3 region has 13 residues. Germline CDR1 and CDR2: SGHVS and FQNEAQ.

This chain connects TRBV28 to TRBJ2-2; TCRdb's D gene call, TRBD2, goes unchecked for lack of DNA. Per the germline V gene, CDR1 is MDHEN and CDR2 is SYDVKM. This CDR3 has 12 residues. The CDR3 is CASSLRGGELFF.

The J gene is TRBJ2-7, the V gene TRBV28; TCRdb proposes TRBD1, but this gene call is untestable without DNA. This CDR3 contains 14 residues. From germline, CDR1 is MDHEN and CDR2 SYDVKM. CDR3: CASWDRKSSYEQYF.

The rearrangement uses TRBV29-1 and TRBJ1-2. This CDR3 region has 11 residues. CDR1 and CDR2 (germline): SQVTM, ANQGSEA. The CDR3 sequence is CSAPAGGGYTF.

The V call is TRBV18, the J call TRBJ1-1; TCRdb outputs TRBD1, but without DNA this stays unchecked. The CDR3 contains 15 residues. CDR1 and CDR2 (germline): KGHSH, LQKENI. CDR3 sequence reads: CASSPPSPGGTEAFF.

This chain links TRBV7-6 with TRBJ2-5; as DNA is missing, the TRBD1 call by TCRdb cannot be tested. This CDR3 has 12 residues. Germline V gene data show CDR1 as SGHVS and CDR2 as FNYEAQ. CDR3 loop: CASSPPDETQYF.

V usage is TRBV29-1 and J usage is TRBJ1-1; TCRdb proposes TRBD1, but this gene call is untestable without DNA. Germline CDR1 SQVTM, CDR2 ANQGSEA. This CDR3 has 14 amino acids. The CDR3 protein is CSAGGDRGDTEAFF.

The chain recombines TRBV4-3 with TRBJ2-2. The CDR3 extends over 18 amino acids. Per germline, CDR1 LGHNA and CDR2 YSLEER. The chain's CDR3 is CASSLYLVRNPNTGELFF.

The rearrangement uses TRBV6-2 or TRBV6-3 and TRBJ1-1. The CDR3 runs to 11 residues. The germline gives CDR1 MNHEY, CDR2 SVGEGT. CDR3: CASSYSEEAFF.